The 20 T cell receptor beta chains below come from one sample, sequenced in a study of tumor-infiltrating lymphocytes in primary liver carcinoma. RNA was extracted from whole blood without cell sorting, alongside germline DNA. The researchers produced TCR beta cDNA from roughly 550 ng total RNA with a constant-region primer. ARM-PCR, slightly modified, supplied the TCR beta libraries through three nested multiplex PCR rounds. The first two PCR rounds used TRBV1-TRBV30 forward primers with a C-beta reverse primer, roughly 10 cycles each. TCRdb fed the multiplex PCR reads into MiXCR, producing one record per CDR3 protein. The sample records around 210,000 distinct CDR3 sequences, 65% being singletons. Input material: peripheral blood. The receptors were gathered from a woman in her sixties or seventies with primary liver carcinoma and hepatitis B virus infection.

This clonotype was observed a handful of times. V is TRBV7-9 and J is TRBJ2-3; D gene uncertain. Trimming left V 3 bases short and J 5 bases short, with 18 bases between. Germline CDR1 reads SEHNR; CDR2 reads FQNEAQ (reference sequence). The CDR3 runs to 16 residues. The CDR3 nucleotides read TGTGCCAGCAGCTTTAGGGCTACGCGAAGAGGAGATACGCAGTATTTT. Its protein is CASSFRATRRGDTQYF.

This clonotype was counted at least ten times. V is TRBV11-2 and J is TRBJ2-5; 10 nucleotides line up with TRBD1. Trimming cost V 4 bases and J 5 bases; bases outside gene matches: 4. This CDR3 is built from 14 residues. CDR1 is SGHAT and CDR2 is FQNNGV in the germline V gene. CDR3 residues: CASSSTGGGETQYF. The CDR3 bases are TGTGCCAGCAGCTCGACAGGGGGCGGTGAGACCCAGTACTTC.

Worth noting for this clonotype: A much larger clone lies a single base off, so this may be a read error. The V gene is TRBV12-3 or TRBV12-4, the J gene TRBJ2-3, with 8 bases identical to TRBD1. The CDR3 has 14 residues. CDR3 nucleotides: TGTGCCGGCAGTTTCGCAGGGGGCAAAGATACGCAGTATTTT. Amino acid sequence: CAGSFAGGKDTQYF.

Worth noting for this clonotype: The junction departs from the called germline gene at one end, perhaps through a read error. The chain employs TRBV7-6 and TRBJ2-1; D might be TRBD1 or TRBD2, each matching 5 bases. Germline CDR1 is SGHVS and CDR2 is FNYEAQ. There are 15 residues in the CDR3. The CDR3 loop reads CAISSPLPVGDEQFF. The DNA of the CDR3 is TGTGCCATCAGCTCGCCCCTCCCGGTGGGGGATGAGCAGTTCTTC.

Comments on this clonotype: At one of its ends the junction is not consistent with the germline gene, which may arise from a read error. The chain employs TRBV4-1 and TRBJ1-6, with 9 bases matching TRBD1. Germline CDR1 MGHRA, CDR2 YSYEKL. This CDR3 comprises 19 residues. The CDR3 protein is CVSSQGGPYGDRANSPLHF. In nucleotides, the CDR3 is TGCGTCAGCAGCCAAGGCGGGCCTTATGGGGACAGGGCGAATTCACCCCTCCACTTT.

Concerning this clonotype itself: Germline is not matched at one junction end, which may reflect a read error. The J gene is TRBJ2-3, the V gene TRBV6-1, with a possible D match to TRBD2 (5 bases). This CDR3 comprises 11 residues. CDR1 is MNHNS, CDR2 SASEGT, per germline. CDR3 sequence: CVSSNSAGQYF. As DNA, the CDR3 is TGTGTCAGCAGTAATTCCGCGGGCCAGTATTTT.

In regard to this clonotype: One junction end does not reproduce the germline sequence, and a read error may be involved. This rearrangement joins TRBV11-2 to TRBJ1-2, with TRBD1 as a possible D gene (6 bases). Germline V gene lookup returns CDR1 SGHAT and CDR2 FQNNGV. This CDR3 has 14 amino acids. As DNA, the CDR3 is TGTGCCAGCAGCTTAGGAACAGGGCTGGGGGACTACACATTC. Protein: CASSLGTGLGDYTF. The variable domain in full, with the rest retrieved from reference TRBV11-2 and TRBJ1-2, is EAGVAQSPRYKIIEKRQSVAFWCNPISGHATLYWYQQILGQGPKLLIQFQNNGVVDDSQLPKDRFSAERLKGVDSTLKIQPAKLEDSAVYLCASSLGTGLGDYTFGSGTRLTVV.

With regard to this clonotype: No conserved phenylalanine or tryptophan is present at the end of the CDR3, so a read error is the likely explanation. The DNA is left out, because the CDR3 cannot be placed on it with certainty; the CDR3 is given as TCRdb lists it. This chain connects TRBV28 to TRBJ2-1; the listed D gene, TRBD2, was not tested against the DNA. With termini counted, the CDR3 has 16 amino acids. CDR1 and CDR2 from the germline V gene are MDHEN and SYDVKM. The CDR3 sequence is CASTAISGRSPNEQFS.

The rearrangement joins TRBV5-1 to TRBJ1-2; 9 bases line up with TRBD1. The trim removed 5 bases at V and 2 bases at J, leaving 4 bases unmatched. The germline CDR1 and CDR2 sequences are SGHRS and YFSETQ. The CDR3 has 14 amino acids. CDR3 nucleotides: TGCGCCAGCAGTGGACAGGGGACAAACTATGGCTACACCTTC. Translation: CASSGQGTNYGYTF.

A remark on this clonotype: This CDR3 is missing its conserved last phenylalanine or tryptophan, likely due to a read error. The rearrangement joins TRBV12-3 or TRBV12-4 to TRBJ2-1; 11 bases map to TRBD2. The V segment lost 6 bases and the J segment 0 bases; nucleotides outside the gene matches: 7. The CDR3 loop spans 17 amino acids. The DNA for the CDR3 is TGTGCCAGCAGCGTCGGGACTAGCGGAACCTCCTACAATGAGCAGTTCTTA. Its protein product is CASSVGTSGTSYNEQFL.

This clonotype was picked up one time. The V gene is TRBV18, the J gene TRBJ2-1; perhaps TRBD2 as D (6 bases). Looked up from germline, CDR1 is KGHSH and CDR2 is LQKENI. The CDR3 is 15 residues long. Trimming took 4 bases from V and 1 from J, leaving 11 bases between them. CDR3 residues: CASSRRENSYNEQFF. The CDR3 nucleotides are TGTGCCAGCTCACGACGGGAGAATTCCTACAATGAGCAGTTCTTC.

Comments on this clonotype: The junction departs from germline at one end; a sequencing error may be responsible. This sequence joins TRBV12-3 or TRBV12-4 and TRBJ2-3, with 8 bases matching TRBD2. The CDR3 loop spans 17 amino acids. CDR3 amino acids: CVSSDIKRERGGDTQYF. The DNA of the CDR3 is TGTGTCAGCAGCGACATTAAGCGGGAGCGTGGGGGTGATACGCAGTATTTT.

Of note for this clonotype: Since a much larger clone is just one base distant, this may be a read error. This chain uses TRBV29-1 with TRBJ2-1; 15 bases are a match to TRBD2. Germline CDR1 and CDR2: SQVTM and ANQGSEA. The CDR3 loop spans 15 amino acids. The CDR3 spells CNVGLAGGFYNEQFF. CDR3 bases: TGCAACGTTGGACTAGCGGGAGGGTTCTACAATGAGCAGTTCTTC.

The CDR3, as DNA: TGTGCCAGCAGCTTAGAGGAAATCACTGAAGCTTTCTTT. It specifies CASSLEEITEAFF. The chain joins TRBV7-9 to TRBJ1-1, with D uncertain. Germline V gene data show CDR1 as SEHNR and CDR2 as FQNEAQ (reference sequence). The V end lost 1 base, the J end lost 4 bases, and 7 bases lay between the germline ends. The CDR3 spans 13 residues.

Regarding this clonotype: A read error is likely, as this CDR3 ends without the conserved phenylalanine or tryptophan. This chain links TRBV4-2 with TRBJ2-5; 8 bases align to TRBD2. Germline CDR1 reads LGHNA; CDR2 reads YNFKEQ. The length of the CDR3 is 17 residues. The CDR3 sequence: CGSGRSWGREDQETQYL. CDR3 DNA: TGTGGCAGCGGCCGGTCGTGGGGGCGGGAGGACCAAGAGACCCAGTACTTA.

Turning to this clonotype: One junction end disagrees with the germline gene, perhaps due to a read error. The chain has TRBV12-3 or TRBV12-4 and TRBJ2-7, with TRBD2 identical over 11 bases. This CDR3 has 22 amino acids. The CDR3 DNA reads TGTGCCAGCAGTCCCGGTCAGGGGGTGATTTCACTGGGACTAGCGGTCCCCTACGAGCACTACTTC. This codes for CASSPGQGVISLGLAVPYEHYF.

The chain recombines TRBV10-3 with TRBJ2-3; 10 bases are a match to TRBD2. The CDR3 runs 17 residues. The trim removed 2 bases at V and 2 bases at J, leaving 7 bases unmatched. Germline V CDR1 and CDR2: ENHRY, SYGVKD. The CDR3 DNA reads as TGTGCCATCAGTGAGCCGAGCGGGAGGGCCCCCACAGATACGCAGTATTTT. As protein: CAISEPSGRAPTDTQYF.

About this clonotype: Being one base from a much bigger clone, this may be a read error. J is TRBJ2-7 and V is TRBV12-3 or TRBV12-4, with 9 nucleotides matching TRBD1. This CDR3 is 14 amino acids long. This CDR3 is CASSSGTGTSELYF. Here the CDR3 DNA reads TGTGCCAGCAGTTCTGGGACAGGGACATCCGAGCTGTACTTC.

With regard to this clonotype: One junction end does not reproduce the germline sequence, and a read error may be involved. The V gene is TRBV11-2, the J gene TRBJ1-1, with D hard to call. The CDR3 has 15 residues. Germline values: CDR1 SGHAT, CDR2 FQNNGV. The DNA of the CDR3 is TGTGCCAGCAGCTCCCATGCTGGTATAAACATTGAAGCTTTCTTT. Protein product: CASSSHAGINIEAFF.

A few counts support this clonotype. The genes are TRBV19 and TRBJ2-7; 12 nucleotides line up with TRBD1. Germline CDR1 and CDR2: LNHDA and SQIVND (reference sequence). The CDR3 covers 14 residues. The V segment lost 3 bases and the J segment 7 bases; nucleotides outside the gene matches: 4. The CDR3 DNA reads TGTGCCAGTAGTATGGGGACAGGGGGCGAGGAGCAGTACTTC. It translates to CASSMGTGGEEQYF.